This T cell receptor beta chain comes out of a study of human T cells and chemical hapten exposure. Study observations and caveats: TCRs exceeding 1 in 1000 frequency stayed unchanged with DPC sensitization.

A few counts support this clonotype. Its matching antigen is unknown. Unfractionated whole blood yielded total RNA. Per the original data handling: Sequenced samples showed a median of around 100,000 TCRs each, with counts running from 23,224 to 690,600. From the 5' RACE reads, TCRdb called clonotypes with MiXCR, one entry per CDR3 protein. Here the V and J calls rest on TCRdb's processing, not on the authors' analysis. The table lists 80,000 or so distinct CDR3 sequences, roughly 15% of them singletons. Germline CDR1 is DFQATT and CDR2 is SNEGSKA (reference sequence). The V and J ends lost 4 bases and 5 bases, in that order; junction bases with no gene match: 12. The CDR3 is 15 amino acids.

The gene calls are TRBV20-1 and TRBJ2-7, with 9 bases fitting TRBD2. The clonotype was recovered from a female donor in good health. This CDR3 is CSATKAPSGNNEQYF. CDR3 sequence (DNA): TGCAGTGCTACTAAGGCCCCTAGCGGGAATAACGAGCAGTACTTC.